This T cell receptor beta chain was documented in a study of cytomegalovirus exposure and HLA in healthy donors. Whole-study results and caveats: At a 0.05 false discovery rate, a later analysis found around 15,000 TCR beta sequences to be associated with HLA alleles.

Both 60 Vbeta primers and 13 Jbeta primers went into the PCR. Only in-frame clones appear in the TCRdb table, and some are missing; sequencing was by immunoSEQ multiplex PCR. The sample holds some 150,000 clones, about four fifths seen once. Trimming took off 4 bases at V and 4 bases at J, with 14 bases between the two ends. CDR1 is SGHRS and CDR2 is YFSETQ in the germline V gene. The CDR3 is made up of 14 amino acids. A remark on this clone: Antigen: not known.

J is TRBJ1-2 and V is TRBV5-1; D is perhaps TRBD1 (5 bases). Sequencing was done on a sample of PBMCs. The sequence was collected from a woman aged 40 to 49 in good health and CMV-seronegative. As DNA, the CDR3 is TGCGCCAGCAGCAGGAACGACAGATCCTATGGCTACACCTTC. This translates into CASSRNDRSYGYTF.